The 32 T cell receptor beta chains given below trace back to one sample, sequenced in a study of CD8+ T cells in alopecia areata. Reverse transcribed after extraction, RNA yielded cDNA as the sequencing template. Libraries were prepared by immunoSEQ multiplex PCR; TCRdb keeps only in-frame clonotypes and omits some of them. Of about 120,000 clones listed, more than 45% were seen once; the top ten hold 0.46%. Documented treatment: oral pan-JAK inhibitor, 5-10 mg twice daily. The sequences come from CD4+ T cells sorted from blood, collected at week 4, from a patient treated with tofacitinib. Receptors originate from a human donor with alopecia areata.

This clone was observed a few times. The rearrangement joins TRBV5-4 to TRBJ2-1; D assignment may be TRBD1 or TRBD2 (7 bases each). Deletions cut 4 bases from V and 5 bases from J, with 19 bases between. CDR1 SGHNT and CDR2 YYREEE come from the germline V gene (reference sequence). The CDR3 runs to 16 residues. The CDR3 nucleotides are TGTGCCAGCAGCCCGGGGGGACAGAGATTTAACAATGAGCAGTTCTTC. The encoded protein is CASSPGGQRFNNEQFF.

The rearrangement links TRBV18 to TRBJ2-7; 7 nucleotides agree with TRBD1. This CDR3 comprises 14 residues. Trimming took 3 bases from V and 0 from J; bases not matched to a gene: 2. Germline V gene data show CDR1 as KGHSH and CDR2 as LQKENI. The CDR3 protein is CASSPDRLSYEQYF. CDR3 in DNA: TGTGCCAGCTCACCGGACAGGCTCTCCTACGAGCAGTACTTC.

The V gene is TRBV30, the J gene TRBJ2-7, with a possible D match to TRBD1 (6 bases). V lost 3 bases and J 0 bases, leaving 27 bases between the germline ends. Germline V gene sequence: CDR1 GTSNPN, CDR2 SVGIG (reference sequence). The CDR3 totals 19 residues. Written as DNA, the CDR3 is TGTGCCTGGAGCCGATCTCAAACCGAGCCGGGACAATACTCCTACGAGCAGTACTTC. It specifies CAWSRSQTEPGQYSYEQYF.

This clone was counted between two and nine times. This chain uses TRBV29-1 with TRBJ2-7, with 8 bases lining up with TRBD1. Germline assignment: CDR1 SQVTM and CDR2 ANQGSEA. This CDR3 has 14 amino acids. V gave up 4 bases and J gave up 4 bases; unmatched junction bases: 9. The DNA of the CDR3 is TGCAGCGTTGTGGACAGGGATGTTGGGTACGAGCAGTACTTC. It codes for CSVVDRDVGYEQYF.

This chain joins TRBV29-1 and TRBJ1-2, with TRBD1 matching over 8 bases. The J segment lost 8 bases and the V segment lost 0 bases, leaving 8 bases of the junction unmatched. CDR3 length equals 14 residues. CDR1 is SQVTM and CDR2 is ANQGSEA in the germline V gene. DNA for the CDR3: TGCAGCGTTGAAGAGATCCGGACAGGGCACGGCTACACCTTC. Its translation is CSVEEIRTGHGYTF.

The CDR3 sequence: CSGTVGGSYNEQFF. Written as DNA, the CDR3 is TGCAGCGGGACGGTGGGGGGCTCCTACAATGAGCAGTTCTTC. The genes are TRBV29-1 and TRBJ2-1; D may be TRBD2 (6 bases). The CDR3 covers 14 residues. Trimming stripped 7 bases from V and 0 bases from J, with 13 bases between. Germline V gene data show CDR1 as SQVTM and CDR2 as ANQGSEA.

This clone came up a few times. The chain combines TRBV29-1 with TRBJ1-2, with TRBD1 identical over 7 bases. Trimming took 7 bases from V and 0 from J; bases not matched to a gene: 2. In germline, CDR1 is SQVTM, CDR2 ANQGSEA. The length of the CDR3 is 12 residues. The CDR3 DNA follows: TGCAGCGGGGGACAGACTAACTATGGCTACACCTTC. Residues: CSGGQTNYGYTF.

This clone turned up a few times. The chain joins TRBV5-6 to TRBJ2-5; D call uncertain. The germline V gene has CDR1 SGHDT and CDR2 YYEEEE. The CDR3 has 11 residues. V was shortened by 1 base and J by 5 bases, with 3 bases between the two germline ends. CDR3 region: CASSLSETQYF. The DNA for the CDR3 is TGTGCCAGCAGCTTGAGTGAGACCCAGTACTTC.

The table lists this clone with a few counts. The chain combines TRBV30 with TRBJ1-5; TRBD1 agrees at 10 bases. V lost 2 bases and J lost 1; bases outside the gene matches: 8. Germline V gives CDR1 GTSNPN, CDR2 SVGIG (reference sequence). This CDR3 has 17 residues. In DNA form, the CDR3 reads TGTGCCTGGAGTTCGGGTCGGGGACAGGGGAGCAATCAGCCCCAGCATTTT. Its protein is CAWSSGRGQGSNQPQHF. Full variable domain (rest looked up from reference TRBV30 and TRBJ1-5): SQTIHQWPATLVQPVGSPLSLECTVEGTSNPNLYWYRQAAGRGLQLLFYSVGIGQISSEVPQNLSASRPQDRQFILSSKKLLLSDSGFYLCAWSSGRGQGSNQPQHFGDGTRLSIL.

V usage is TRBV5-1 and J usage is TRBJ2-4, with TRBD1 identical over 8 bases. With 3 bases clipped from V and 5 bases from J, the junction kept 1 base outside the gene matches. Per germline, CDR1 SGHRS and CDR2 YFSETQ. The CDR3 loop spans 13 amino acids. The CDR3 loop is CASSSGQENIQYF. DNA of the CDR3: TGCGCCAGCAGCTCGGGACAGGAAAACATTCAGTACTTC.

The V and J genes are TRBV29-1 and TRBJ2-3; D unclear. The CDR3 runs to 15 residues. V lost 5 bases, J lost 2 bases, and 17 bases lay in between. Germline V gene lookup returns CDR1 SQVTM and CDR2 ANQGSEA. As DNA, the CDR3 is TGCAGCGTTTTTTTAAAACCTCGACCCACAGATACGCAGTATTTT. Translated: CSVFLKPRPTDTQYF.

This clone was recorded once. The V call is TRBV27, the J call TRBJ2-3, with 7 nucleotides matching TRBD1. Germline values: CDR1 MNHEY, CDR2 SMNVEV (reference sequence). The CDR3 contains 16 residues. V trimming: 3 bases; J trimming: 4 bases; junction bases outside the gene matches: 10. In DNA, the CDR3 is TGTGCCAGCAGTTTCTTCCAGGACAGGTTCTCAGATACGCAGTATTTT. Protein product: CASSFFQDRFSDTQYF.

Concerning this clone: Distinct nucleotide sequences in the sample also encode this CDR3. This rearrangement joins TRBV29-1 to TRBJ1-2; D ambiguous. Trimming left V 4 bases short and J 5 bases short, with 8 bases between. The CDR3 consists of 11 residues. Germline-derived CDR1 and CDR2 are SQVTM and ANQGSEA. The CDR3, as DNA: TGCAGCGTTGGGAGAAGTTATGGCTACACCTTC. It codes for CSVGRSYGYTF.

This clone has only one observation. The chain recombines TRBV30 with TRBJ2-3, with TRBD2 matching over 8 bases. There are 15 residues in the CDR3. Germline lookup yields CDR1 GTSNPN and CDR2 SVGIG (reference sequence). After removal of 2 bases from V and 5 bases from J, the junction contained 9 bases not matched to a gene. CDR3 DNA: TGTGCCTGGAGTAGGAGTAGCGGGGTCGAAGATACGCAGTATTTT. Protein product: CAWSRSSGVEDTQYF.

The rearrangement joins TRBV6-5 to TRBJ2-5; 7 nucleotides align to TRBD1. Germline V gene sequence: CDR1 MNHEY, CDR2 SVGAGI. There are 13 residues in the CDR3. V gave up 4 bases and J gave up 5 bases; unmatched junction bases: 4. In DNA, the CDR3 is TGTGCCAGCAGTTCAGGGGGATGGGAGACCCAGTACTTC. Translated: CASSSGGWETQYF.

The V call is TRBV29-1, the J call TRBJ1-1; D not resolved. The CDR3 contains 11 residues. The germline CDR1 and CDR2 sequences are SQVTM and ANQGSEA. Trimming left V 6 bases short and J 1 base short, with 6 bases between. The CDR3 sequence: CSVDSNTEAFF. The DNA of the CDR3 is TGCAGCGTCGACTCGAACACTGAAGCTTTCTTT. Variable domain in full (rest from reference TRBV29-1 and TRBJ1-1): SAVISQKPSRDICQRGTSLTIQCQVDSQVTMMFWYRQQPGQSLTLIATANQGSEATYESGFVIDKFPISRPNLTFSTLTVSNMSPEDSSIYLCSVDSNTEAFFGQGTRLTVV.

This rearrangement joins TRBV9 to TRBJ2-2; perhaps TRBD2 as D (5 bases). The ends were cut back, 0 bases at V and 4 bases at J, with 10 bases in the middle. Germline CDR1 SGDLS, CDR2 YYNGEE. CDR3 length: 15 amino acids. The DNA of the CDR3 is TGTGCCAGCAGCGTAGTTTCGGGGAGCACCGGGGAGCTGTTTTTT. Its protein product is CASSVVSGSTGELFF.

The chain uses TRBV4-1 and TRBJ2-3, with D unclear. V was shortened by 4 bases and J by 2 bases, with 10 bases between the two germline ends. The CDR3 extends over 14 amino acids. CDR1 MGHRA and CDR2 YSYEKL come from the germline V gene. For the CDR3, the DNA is TGCGCCAGCAGCCGAAAGGGTGACACAGATACGCAGTATTTT. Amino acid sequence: CASSRKGDTDTQYF.

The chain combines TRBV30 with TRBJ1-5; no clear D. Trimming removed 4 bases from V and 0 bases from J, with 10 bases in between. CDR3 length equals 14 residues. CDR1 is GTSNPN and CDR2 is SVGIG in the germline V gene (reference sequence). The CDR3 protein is CAWNPDGSNQPQHF. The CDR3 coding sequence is TGTGCCTGGAACCCGGACGGTAGCAATCAGCCCCAGCATTTT.

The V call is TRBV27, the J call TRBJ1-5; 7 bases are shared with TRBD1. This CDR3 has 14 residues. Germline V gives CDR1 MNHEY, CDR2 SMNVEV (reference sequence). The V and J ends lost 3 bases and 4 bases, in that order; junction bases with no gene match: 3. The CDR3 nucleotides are TGTGCCAGCAGTTTCGGACAGGCTAATCAGCCCCAGCATTTT. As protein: CASSFGQANQPQHF.

CDR3 bases: TGTGCCTGGAGTACCCGGGGAGGGAACACTGAAGCTTTCTTT. It yields the protein CAWSTRGGNTEAFF. This chain links TRBV30 with TRBJ1-1, with D unclear. Trimming stripped 2 bases from V and 1 base from J, with 11 bases between. The CDR3 contains 14 residues. Germline V gives CDR1 GTSNPN, CDR2 SVGIG (reference sequence).

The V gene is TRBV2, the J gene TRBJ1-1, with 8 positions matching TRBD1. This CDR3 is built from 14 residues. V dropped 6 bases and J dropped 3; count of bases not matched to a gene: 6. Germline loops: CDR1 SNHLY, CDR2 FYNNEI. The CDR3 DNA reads TGTGCCAGCAGGGAGGACAGGGAGGACACTGAAGCTTTCTTT. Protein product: CASREDREDTEAFF.

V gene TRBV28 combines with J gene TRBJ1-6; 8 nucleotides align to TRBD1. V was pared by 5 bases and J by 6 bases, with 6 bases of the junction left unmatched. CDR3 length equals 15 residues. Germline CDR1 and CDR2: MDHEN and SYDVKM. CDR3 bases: TGTGCCAGCAGTGAACAGGGGGGTGGTAATTCACCCCTCCACTTT. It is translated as CASSEQGGGNSPLHF. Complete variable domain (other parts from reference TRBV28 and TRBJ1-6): DVKVTQSSRYLVKRTGEKVFLECVQDMDHENMFWYRQDPGLGLRLIYFSYDVKMKEKGDIPEGYSVSREKKERFSLILESASTNQTSMYLCASSEQGGGNSPLHFGNGTRLTVT.

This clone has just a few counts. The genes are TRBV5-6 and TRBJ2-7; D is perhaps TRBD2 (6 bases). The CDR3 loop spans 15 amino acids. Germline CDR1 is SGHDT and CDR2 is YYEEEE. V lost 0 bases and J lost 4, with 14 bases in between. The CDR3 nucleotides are TGTGCCAGCAGCTTGGTTGTCGGGGGAGCGTACGAGCAGTACTTC. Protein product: CASSLVVGGAYEQYF.

CDR3 bases: TGCGCCAGCGCCAAGGGACAGCGTACCTACGAGCAGTACTTC. Amino acid sequence: CASAKGQRTYEQYF. The J gene is TRBJ2-7, the V gene TRBV5-1; 7 bases line up with TRBD1. CDR1 and CDR2 (germline): SGHRS, YFSETQ. The length of the CDR3 is 14 residues. Losses at the gene ends were 7 bases for V and 2 bases for J; bases not matched to a gene: 9.

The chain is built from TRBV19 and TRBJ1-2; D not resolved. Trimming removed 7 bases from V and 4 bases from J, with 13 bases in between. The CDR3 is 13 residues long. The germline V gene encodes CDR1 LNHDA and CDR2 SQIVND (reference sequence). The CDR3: CASTAGSPYGYTF. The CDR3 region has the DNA TGTGCCAGTACGGCGGGATCGCCCTATGGCTACACCTTC.

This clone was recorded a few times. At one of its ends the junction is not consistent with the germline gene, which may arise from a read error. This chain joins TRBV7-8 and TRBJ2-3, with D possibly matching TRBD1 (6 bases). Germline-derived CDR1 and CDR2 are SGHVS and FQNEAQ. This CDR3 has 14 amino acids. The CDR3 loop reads CASTLGGSTDTQYF. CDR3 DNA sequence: TGTGCCAGCACCTTAGGGGGTTCCACAGATACGCAGTATTTT.

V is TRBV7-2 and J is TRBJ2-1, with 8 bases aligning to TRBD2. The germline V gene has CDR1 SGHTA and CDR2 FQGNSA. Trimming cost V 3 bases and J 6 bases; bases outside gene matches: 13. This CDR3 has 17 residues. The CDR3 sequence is CASSFLWAGGSPNEQFF. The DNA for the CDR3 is TGTGCCAGCAGCTTTTTGTGGGCGGGGGGCTCCCCCAATGAGCAGTTCTTC.

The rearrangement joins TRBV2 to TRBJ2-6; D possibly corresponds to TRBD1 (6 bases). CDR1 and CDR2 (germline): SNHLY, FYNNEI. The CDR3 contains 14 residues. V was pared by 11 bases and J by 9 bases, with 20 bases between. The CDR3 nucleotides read TGTGCCTCCAAGGGGGTCTACACCCTCAACGTCCTGACTTTC. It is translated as CASKGVYTLNVLTF.

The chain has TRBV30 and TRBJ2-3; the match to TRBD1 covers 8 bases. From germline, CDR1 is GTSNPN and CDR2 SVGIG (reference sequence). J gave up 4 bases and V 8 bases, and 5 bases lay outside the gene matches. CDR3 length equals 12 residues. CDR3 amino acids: CATDRGADTQYF. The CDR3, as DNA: TGTGCCACCGACAGGGGCGCAGATACGCAGTATTTT.

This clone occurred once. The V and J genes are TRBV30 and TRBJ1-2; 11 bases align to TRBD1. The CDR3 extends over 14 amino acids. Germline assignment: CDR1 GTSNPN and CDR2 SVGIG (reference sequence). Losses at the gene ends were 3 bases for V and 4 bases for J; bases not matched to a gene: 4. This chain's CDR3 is CAWRRTGGFYGYTF. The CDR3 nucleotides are TGTGCCTGGAGAAGGACAGGGGGCTTCTATGGCTACACCTTC.

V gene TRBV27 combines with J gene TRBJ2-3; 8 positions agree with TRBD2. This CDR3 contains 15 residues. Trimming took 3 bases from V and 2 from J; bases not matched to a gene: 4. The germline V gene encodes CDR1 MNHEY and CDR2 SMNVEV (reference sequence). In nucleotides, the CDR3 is TGTGCCAGCAGTTTCGAGCGGGGGACCACAGATACGCAGTATTTT. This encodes CASSFERGTTDTQYF.